What follows are 16 T cell receptor beta chains derived from one specimen sequenced in a study of T cell responses to AZD1222 COVID-19 vaccine. The assay was immunoSEQ multiplex PCR, and TCRdb's table has in-frame clones only and misses some. In the table there are 95,000 to 130,000 clones, roughly nine tenths of which are singletons. This sample comprised peripheral blood, obtained 28 days after the second AZD1222 dose. Every receptor here comes from an adult who received the AZD1222 COVID-19 vaccine.

The chain links TRBV6-2 or TRBV6-3 to TRBJ1-4, with D unresolved. Germline V lookup: CDR1 MNHEY, CDR2 SVGEGT. The CDR3 spans 17 residues. V was cut by 6 bases and J by 0 bases, with 17 bases left in between. In DNA form, the CDR3 reads TGTGCCAGCAGCGACGACCGTTACAGCCCAACTAATGAAAAACTGTTTTTT. This translates into CASSDDRYSPTNEKLFF.

The chain combines TRBV5-1 with TRBJ1-2, with D maybe TRBD1 (5 bases). The CDR3 has 13 amino acids. CDR1 SGHRS and CDR2 YFSETQ come from the germline V gene. Trimming removed 1 base from V and 8 bases from J, with 12 bases in between. In DNA, the CDR3 is TGCGCCAGCAGCTTGCCAGGGATGGAAGGCTACACCTTC. This codes for CASSLPGMEGYTF.

The rearrangement uses TRBV7-8 and TRBJ1-2; TRBD1 agrees at 7 bases. CDR1 is SGHVS, CDR2 FQNEAQ, per germline. The CDR3 is 17 amino acids. The V and J ends lost 5 bases and 4 bases, in that order; junction bases with no gene match: 16. The CDR3 loop is CASSHLRGQRRIYGYTF. In DNA form, the CDR3 reads TGTGCCAGCAGCCATCTCAGGGGACAGCGTCGAATCTATGGCTACACCTTC.

The chain is built from TRBV28 and TRBJ1-3; unclear D gene. Germline assignment: CDR1 MDHEN and CDR2 SYDVKM. Trimming shortened V by 5 bases and J by 0 bases, and 17 bases separated the two germline ends. CDR3 length: 17 amino acids. The CDR3 bases are TGTGCCAGCAGTCCCCTGGGTTGGGGAATCTCTGGAAACACCATATATTTT. It is translated as CASSPLGWGISGNTIYF.

This sequence joins TRBV5-5 and TRBJ2-1; 9 bases are a match to TRBD2. The ends lost 0 bases at V and 3 bases at J; junction bases unmatched: 1. The CDR3 has 15 residues. Germline V gives CDR1 SGHKS, CDR2 YYEKEE (reference sequence). CDR3 nucleotide sequence: TGTGCCAGCAGCTTGGTAGCGGGAGACTACAATGAGCAGTTCTTC. Translating it yields CASSLVAGDYNEQFF.

The chain is built from TRBV5-1 and TRBJ1-1; possible D gene TRBD1, 6 bases. Germline CDR1 reads SGHRS; CDR2 reads YFSETQ. The length of the CDR3 is 15 residues. Deletions cut 3 bases from V and 3 bases from J, with 15 bases between. The CDR3 DNA reads TGCGCCAGCAGCTCAGGACGAACAGGGTACACTGAAGCTTTCTTT. This sequence encodes CASSSGRTGYTEAFF. The variable domain in full, with the rest retrieved from reference TRBV5-1 and TRBJ1-1, is KAGVTQTPRYLIKTRGQQVTLSCSPISGHRSVSWYQQTPGQGLQFLFEYFSETQRNKGNFPGRFSGRQFSNSRSEMNVSTLELGDSALYLCASSSGRTGYTEAFFGQGTRLTVV.

This clone was counted once. The chain uses TRBV2 and TRBJ1-2; D might be TRBD1 (5 bases). Germline CDR1 reads SNHLY; CDR2 reads FYNNEI. The V and J ends lost 0 bases and 8 bases respectively, with 10 bases between them. The length of the CDR3 is 13 residues. The CDR3 coding sequence is TGTGCCAGCAGTGAAGCGAGGGCAGGGGGCTACACCTTC. It translates to CASSEARAGGYTF.

V usage is TRBV15 and J usage is TRBJ1-2; perhaps TRBD1 as D (6 bases). The CDR3 is made up of 14 amino acids. CDR1 is LNHNV, CDR2 YYDKDF, per germline (reference sequence). Trimming removed 0 bases from V and 8 bases from J, with 13 bases in between. For the CDR3, the DNA is TGTGCCACCAGCAGAGACCGGACAGTCAGAGGCTACACCTTC. Protein sequence: CATSRDRTVRGYTF.

This chain joins TRBV7-2 and TRBJ1-3; D is unclear. Deletions cut 5 bases from V and 4 bases from J, with 12 bases between. Germline V lookup: CDR1 SGHTA, CDR2 FQGNSA. CDR3 length: 14 amino acids. The CDR3 loop is CASSPPIAGNTIYF. The CDR3, as DNA: TGTGCCAGCAGCCCGCCCATTGCCGGAAACACCATATATTTT.

This rearrangement joins TRBV7-8 to TRBJ2-7; D is unclear. Per germline, CDR1 SGHVS and CDR2 FQNEAQ. The V and J ends lost 4 bases and 4 bases respectively, with 11 bases between them. CDR3 length: 13 amino acids. CDR3 sequence reads: CASSYGVSYEQYF. The CDR3 DNA reads as TGTGCCAGCAGCTACGGAGTATCGTACGAGCAGTACTTC. Supplemented by reference TRBV7-8 and TRBJ2-7, the full variable domain reads GAGVSQSPRYKVAKRGQDVALRCDPISGHVSLFWYQQALGQGPEFLTYFQNEAQLDKSGLPSDRFFAERPEGSVSTLKIQRTQQEDSAVYLCASSYGVSYEQYFGPGTRLTVT.

CDR3 DNA: TGCAGTGCTAGTGGTTCTAGCAGAGAGCAGTTCTTC. Translating gives CSASGSSREQFF. The V and J genes are TRBV20-1 and TRBJ2-1; a weak D match, TRBD2 (5 bases). Germline V CDR1 and CDR2: DFQATT, SNEGSKA (reference sequence). The CDR3 loop spans 12 amino acids. V lost 3 bases and J lost 10, with 13 bases in between.

The rearrangement links TRBV28 to TRBJ2-3; TRBD1 matches at 8 bases. The CDR3 is 16 amino acids. V was pared by 6 bases and J by 6 bases, with 14 bases of the junction left unmatched. The germline CDR1 and CDR2 sequences are MDHEN and SYDVKM. The CDR3 DNA reads TGTGCCAGCAGCCAGCCCAGGGGGCGAAAGGAGGATACGCAGTATTTT. It encodes CASSQPRGRKEDTQYF.

The genes are TRBV12-3 or TRBV12-4 and TRBJ2-1; D is possibly TRBD2 (5 bases). This CDR3 has 13 amino acids. The V gene lost 1 base and the J gene lost 12 bases, with 13 bases spanning the gap. CDR3 bases: TGTGCCAGCAGTTTAGGCCCCCAACTAGGGCAGTTCTTC. It translates to CASSLGPQLGQFF.

This rearrangement joins TRBV6-5 to TRBJ2-7, with D possibly being TRBD1 (5 bases). Germline V CDR1 and CDR2: MNHEY, SVGAGI. The length of the CDR3 is 15 residues. V lost 3 bases and J 0 bases, leaving 12 bases between the germline ends. CDR3 in DNA: TGTGCCAGCAGTTATAGCCAGGGTCCCTCCTACGAGCAGTACTTC. Its protein product is CASSYSQGPSYEQYF.

The CDR3 region is CASSQGFINEQFF. In nucleotides, the CDR3 is TGTGCCAGCAGTCAGGGGTTTATCAATGAGCAGTTCTTC. This sequence joins TRBV9 and TRBJ2-1; a weak D match, TRBD1 (6 bases). CDR3 size: 13 residues. The V end lost 5 bases, the J end lost 6 bases, and 12 bases lay between the germline ends. CDR1 SGDLS and CDR2 YYNGEE come from the germline V gene.

The V gene is TRBV6-5, the J gene TRBJ2-1; D is perhaps TRBD1 (5 bases). CDR3 length: 13 amino acids. Trimming pared 11 bases from V and 7 bases from J, leaving 18 bases between. Germline V lookup: CDR1 MNHEY, CDR2 SVGAGI. Here the CDR3 DNA reads TGTGCCGTTGGGGCGGCGTTAGGGAATGAGCAGTTCTTC. This codes for CAVGAALGNEQFF.